This T cell receptor (beta chain) was identified in a study of blood T cells in healthy people across ages. Every donor provided around 9.5 milliliters of peripheral blood. There are 15 residues in the CDR3. V trimming: 3 bases; J trimming: 4 bases; junction bases outside the gene matches: 11. Looked up from germline, CDR1 is DFQATT and CDR2 is SNEGSKA (reference sequence). For the second PCR, which ran for about 7 to 11 cycles, a sample-barcoded 5' primer and a J-beta primer mix were used. Each sample yielded at least 3 million CDR3-containing paired-end reads. One entry per CDR3 protein, called by TCRdb with MiXCR from the 5' RACE reads. Counted here are hundreds of thousands of distinct CDR3 sequences, 20% to 25% occurring once; the ten biggest clones make up approximately 20%.

The sequencing sample was made of blood. This TCR was sampled from a man aged 70-80 years in good health. The rearrangement links TRBV20-1 to TRBJ1-2; 7 bases are shared with TRBD1. The CDR3 sequence is CSASLTGHGGYGYTF. In DNA, the CDR3 is TGCAGTGCTAGCCTGACAGGGCACGGGGGCTATGGCTACACCTTC.